This T cell receptor (beta chain) was obtained from a study of T cell responses to AZD1222 COVID-19 vaccine. About the study: Pooled together were second doses at about 4 or about 12 weeks. General study results and limits: Clonal diversity may have been underestimated in mostly white British donors. At baseline, seropositivity was found in only six or seven AZD1222 recipients. Scientists sampled the repertoires only once the peak T cell response had passed.

Worth noting for this clone: The antigen remains unidentified.

The data were produced by immunoSEQ multiplex PCR, yet TCRdb's version contains in-frame clones alone and is incomplete. The sample holds about 120,000 clones, more than 85% seen once. Unmatched junction bases numbered 2, after V lost 6 bases and J lost 4 bases. The CDR3 extends over 12 amino acids. CDR1 is SNHLY, CDR2 FYNNEI, per germline. The specimen was peripheral blood, collected on day 0 of AZD1222 vaccination. The receptor was isolated from an adult in good health. The chain is built from TRBV2 and TRBJ1-2, with TRBD1 matching over 7 bases. CDR3 in amino acids: CASSTGAYGYTF. The CDR3 nucleotides read TGTGCCAGCAGCACAGGGGCCTATGGCTACACCTTC.